The clone carrying this T cell receptor beta chain has just one count. This CDR3 spans 14 amino acids. The junction had 7 bases not matched to a gene; V was cut back by 5 bases and J by 10 bases. Germline V gives CDR1 SGHAT, CDR2 FQNNGV. This specimen belongs to a study of cytomegalovirus exposure and HLA in healthy donors. Using immunoSEQ multiplex PCR, the repertoire was profiled, and TCRdb retains in-frame clones only, with some absent. The sample includes tens of thousands of clones, roughly 95% of them seen just once. What was sequenced was PBMCs. This sequence joins TRBV11-2 and TRBJ2-1; TRBD2 agrees at 11 bases. The TCR was taken from a woman aged 18 to 35 in good health and CMV-seropositive. This chain's CDR3 is CASSRGTSGREQFF. CDR3 DNA: TGTGCCAGCAGCCGAGGGACTAGCGGTCGGGAGCAGTTCTTC.